This T cell receptor beta chain emerged from a study of shared clonotypes between healthy human individuals. Across the whole study: Donors consisted of two women and a few men between 18 and 49.

Trimming stripped 4 bases from V and 4 bases from J, with 14 bases between. The length of the CDR3 is 15 residues. CDR1 is SNHLY and CDR2 is FYNNEI in the germline V gene. Clones were sequenced by immunoSEQ multiplex PCR, and TCRdb holds only the in-frame ones, with some missing. In the table there are around 700,000 clones, around 72% of which are singletons. Sequencing was done on a sample of memory CD4+ T cells sorted from blood. Subset denoted: CD45RA-negative fraction. The chain is built from TRBV2 and TRBJ1-5; unclear D gene. This TCR derives from a young woman in good health. The CDR3 reads CASSVRQAINQPQHF. The CDR3 DNA reads as TGTGCCAGCAGTGTAAGGCAGGCGATTAATCAGCCCCAGCATTTT.